These 27 T cell receptor beta chains were sequenced from one sample in a study of T cells in Graves' hyperthyroidism and ophthalmopathy. RNA transcripts yielded amplified TCR beta CDR3 regions. Primed by the HTBI set, a first-round RT-PCR was run on the TCR CDR3. TCRdb analysed the multiplex PCR reads with MiXCR anew, one entry per CDR3 protein. The sample yields about 560,000 distinct CDR3 sequences, around 17% seen once. Sequencing used blood. The receptors shown here come from a woman aged 18-35 years with Graves' hyperthyroidism.

The J gene is TRBJ2-1, the V gene TRBV5-8; 7 nucleotides align to TRBD2. CDR3 length: 15 residues. CDR1 and CDR2 from the germline V gene are SGHTS and YDEGEE. V trimming: 4 bases; J trimming: 3 bases; junction bases outside the gene matches: 7. CDR3 in DNA: TGTGCCAGCAGCCCGGGGAGCGGGGTCTACAATGAGCAGTTCTTC. Residues: CASSPGSGVYNEQFF.

The CDR3 DNA follows: TGCAGTGCTAGAACTTCCAGGGGGCAAAACACCGGGGAGCTGTTTTTT. This translates into CSARTSRGQNTGELFF. The V and J genes are TRBV20-1 and TRBJ2-2, with 8 nucleotides matching TRBD1. CDR3 length: 16 residues. CDR1 DFQATT and CDR2 SNEGSKA come from the germline V gene (reference sequence). The J segment lost 2 bases and the V segment lost 2 bases, leaving 7 bases of the junction unmatched.

This clonotype was seen many times. This sequence joins TRBV12-3 or TRBV12-4 and TRBJ1-3; D is unresolved. This CDR3 has 15 residues. The V end lost 6 bases, the J end lost 5 bases, and 17 bases lay between the germline ends. The CDR3 reads CASRPVGPVRNTIYF. CDR3 nucleotide sequence: TGTGCCAGCAGACCCGTAGGGCCGGTGAGAAACACCATATATTTT.

This chain joins TRBV25-1 and TRBJ2-7, with D possibly being TRBD2 (6 bases). Trimming shortened V by 10 bases and J by 7 bases, and 23 bases separated the two germline ends. The CDR3 is made up of 14 amino acids. The germline CDR1 and CDR2 sequences are MGHDK and SYGVNS. Here the CDR3 DNA reads TGTGCCACCAACCTGGACCTGAGACTAGGGGAGCAGTACTTC. This codes for CATNLDLRLGEQYF.

Many counts were recorded for this clonotype. This chain links TRBV28 with TRBJ2-1; 9 bases are a match to TRBD1. The V gene's germline CDR1 is MDHEN and CDR2 SYDVKM. The CDR3 is made up of 14 amino acids. J was trimmed by 2 bases and V by 10 bases; bases with no gene match: 6. In DNA, the CDR3 is TGTGCCACCCTGGACAGGGGAACCTACAATGAGCAGTTCTTC. Protein: CATLDRGTYNEQFF.

The rearrangement uses TRBV9 and TRBJ2-2, with TRBD1 as a possible D gene (6 bases). Per germline, CDR1 SGDLS and CDR2 YYNGEE. The CDR3 is 14 residues long. V lost 0 bases, J lost 5 bases, and 8 bases lay in between. The CDR3 nucleotides are TGTGCCAGCAGCGTAGAACAGGGTACCGGGGAGCTGTTTTTT. This gives the protein CASSVEQGTGELFF.

This clonotype was observed a handful of times. The J gene is TRBJ1-5, the V gene TRBV6-1, with a possible D match to TRBD1 (5 bases). The ends were cut back, 5 bases at V and 3 bases at J, with 14 bases in the middle. Per germline, CDR1 MNHNS and CDR2 SASEGT. The CDR3 is made up of 15 amino acids. CDR3 in DNA: TGTGCCAGCAGTTATTCATGGACACACAATCAGCCCCAGCATTTT. It encodes CASSYSWTHNQPQHF.

This clonotype was seen ten or more times. V is TRBV5-4 and J is TRBJ2-1, with 7 positions matching TRBD2. The germline gives CDR1 SGHNT, CDR2 YYREEE (reference sequence). Trimming at V came to 4 bases and at J to 5 bases, leaving 12 bases not matched to a gene. The CDR3 is 16 residues long. The CDR3 DNA sequence: TGTGCCAGCAGCCCTGGGGCGGCGGGAGTCGACAATGAGCAGTTCTTC. The encoded protein is CASSPGAAGVDNEQFF.

This sequence joins TRBV5-1 and TRBJ2-5; 8 bases line up with TRBD2. The CDR3 runs 15 residues. Germline values: CDR1 SGHRS, CDR2 YFSETQ. The trim removed 3 bases at V and 6 bases at J, leaving 10 bases unmatched. CDR3 loop: CASSSPGVSGKTQYF. The CDR3 DNA reads as TGCGCCAGCAGCTCACCGGGAGTTAGCGGGAAGACCCAGTACTTC.

This clonotype was recorded many times. V gene TRBV11-2 combines with J gene TRBJ2-5; D is undetermined. Trimming removed 1 base from V and 3 bases from J, with 9 bases in between. The CDR3 is 14 amino acids. Germline CDR1 and CDR2: SGHAT and FQNNGV. The CDR3 DNA sequence: TGTGCCAGCAGCTTAGTCACAGCGAAAGAGACCCAGTACTTC. Protein sequence: CASSLVTAKETQYF.

This clonotype was recorded at least ten times. V and J are TRBV19 and TRBJ1-1; perhaps TRBD1 as D (5 bases). CDR1 and CDR2 from the germline V gene are LNHDA and SQIVND (reference sequence). The V gene lost 8 bases and the J gene lost 0 bases, with 13 bases spanning the gap. The CDR3 totals 14 residues. CDR3 region: CASLPRTLNTEAFF. CDR3 sequence (DNA): TGTGCCAGTCTTCCTCGGACACTGAACACTGAAGCTTTCTTT.

The gene calls are TRBV6-1 and TRBJ1-1; a possible D gene is TRBD1 (6 bases). From germline, CDR1 is MNHNS and CDR2 SASEGT. V was pared by 5 bases and J by 4 bases, with 11 bases between. The CDR3 covers 13 residues. The CDR3 coding sequence is TGTGCCAGCAGTATACAGGGCCCCACTGAAGCTTTCTTT. Protein: CASSIQGPTEAFF.

The chain uses TRBV13 and TRBJ2-7; D may match TRBD1 or TRBD2 (6 bases each). Germline V lookup: CDR1 PRHDT, CDR2 FYEKMQ (reference sequence). V was trimmed by 5 bases and J by 1 base, leaving 18 bases between them. The CDR3 has 16 residues. CDR3 nucleotide sequence: TGTGCCAGCAGCCTCCTCGGAGGGACAACTTCCTACGAGCAGTACTTC. It translates to CASSLLGGTTSYEQYF.

This clonotype was seen at least ten times. The J gene is TRBJ1-1, the V gene TRBV20-1; D remains ambiguous. Germline V gene lookup returns CDR1 DFQATT and CDR2 SNEGSKA (reference sequence). The CDR3 length is 12 residues. The CDR3 coding sequence is TGCATCGCTCTCCGGGAAGGTCGGGGAGCTTTCTTT. Residues: CIALREGRGAFF.

This clonotype was seen ten or more times. The V call is TRBV12-3 or TRBV12-4, the J call TRBJ1-5; D not certain. The V end was cut by 4 bases, the J end by 8 bases, with 15 bases between. This CDR3 region has 14 residues. In DNA form, the CDR3 reads TGTGCCAGCAGTTACGGGGATGTTTGGGAGCCCCAGCATTTT. The encoded protein is CASSYGDVWEPQHF.

This clonotype was counted only a few times. CDR3 coding DNA: TGTGCCAGCAGTTATCTGTCCAAAAACACCGGGGAGCTGTTTTTT. Its protein product is CASSYLSKNTGELFF. V usage is TRBV6-1 and J usage is TRBJ2-2; D call uncertain. The CDR3 spans 15 residues. Germline V gives CDR1 MNHNS, CDR2 SASEGT. The V end was cut by 5 bases, the J end by 2 bases, with 12 bases between.

The chain joins TRBV5-5 to TRBJ2-5; 7 bases agree with TRBD2. Germline CDR1 reads SGHKS; CDR2 reads YYEKEE (reference sequence). Trimming at V came to 6 bases and at J to 5 bases, leaving 13 bases not matched to a gene. The CDR3 runs 15 residues. CDR3 coding DNA: TGTGCCAGCACCTACGGGGGGACCTCTGGGGAGACCCAGTACTTC. Its protein product is CASTYGGTSGETQYF.

This clonotype occurred a few times. This sequence joins TRBV29-1 and TRBJ2-1; D is perhaps TRBD2 (5 bases). The germline V gene encodes CDR1 SQVTM and CDR2 ANQGSEA. V was pared by 3 bases and J by 9 bases, with 18 bases between. The CDR3 is 14 residues long. CDR3 loop: CSVDRTGVLGEQFF. CDR3 DNA: TGCAGCGTTGATCGGACCGGGGTTTTAGGTGAGCAGTTCTTC.

This clonotype came up many times. This chain joins TRBV12-3 or TRBV12-4 and TRBJ2-7; D gene unclear. This CDR3 is built from 13 residues. Trimming took off 8 bases at V and 4 bases at J, with 15 bases between the two ends. CDR3 amino acids: CASQAYRWYEQYF. CDR3 sequence (DNA): TGTGCCAGCCAGGCTTACCGTTGGTACGAGCAGTACTTC.

This clonotype showed up many times. This rearrangement joins TRBV6-2 or TRBV6-3 to TRBJ2-3, with 8 positions matching TRBD2. The CDR3 spans 17 residues. J lost 3 bases, V lost 0 bases, and 8 bases had no gene match. Per the germline V gene, CDR1 is MNHEY and CDR2 is SVGEGT. CDR3 DNA sequence: TGTGCCAGCAGTTACTCGATGATTAGCGGGACGACAGATACGCAGTATTTT. Amino acid sequence: CASSYSMISGTTDTQYF.

The CDR3 DNA reads TGTGCCAGCAGCTCGAAGACAGGGACAGCGTTTGGAGACCAAAACATTCAGTACTTC. Translated: CASSSKTGTAFGDQNIQYF. J is TRBJ2-4 and V is TRBV7-9; TRBD1 aligns across 7 bases. Germline values: CDR1 SEHNR, CDR2 FQNEAQ (reference sequence). V was pared by 4 bases and J by 5 bases, with 20 bases of the junction left unmatched. The CDR3 has 19 residues.

The chain uses TRBV6-1 and TRBJ2-1; a weak D match, TRBD1 (6 bases). Germline CDR1 is MNHNS and CDR2 is SASEGT. This CDR3 spans 16 amino acids. Trimming removed 6 bases from V and 4 bases from J, with 19 bases in between. The CDR3 spells CASRTALGGPYNEQFF. DNA of the CDR3: TGTGCCAGCAGAACGGCACTTGGGGGCCCGTACAATGAGCAGTTCTTC.

This clonotype has just a few counts. J is TRBJ2-7 and V is TRBV27; 7 nucleotides align to TRBD2. The junction had 4 bases not matched to a gene; V was cut back by 4 bases and J by 4 bases. CDR1 MNHEY and CDR2 SMNVEV come from the germline V gene (reference sequence). The CDR3 contains 13 residues. The CDR3 DNA is TGTGCCAGCAGTTGGGACTATACTTACGAGCAGTACTTC. Its translation is CASSWDYTYEQYF.

In this sample, this clonotype turned up a few times. The rearrangement uses TRBV6-6 and TRBJ1-5, with no clear D. Germline-derived CDR1 and CDR2 are MNHNY and SVGAGI (reference sequence). The CDR3 is 14 amino acids. Trimming cost V 0 bases and J 6 bases, with 9 bases left between them. The CDR3 sequence is CASSYSLGTQPQHF. DNA of the CDR3: TGTGCCAGCAGTTACTCACTGGGAACTCAGCCCCAGCATTTT.

This clonotype was counted ten times or more. The chain couples TRBV5-1 to TRBJ2-7; D ambiguous. The CDR3 extends over 14 amino acids. V lost 0 bases to trimming and J lost 2 bases, with 9 bases between them. Germline loops: CDR1 SGHRS, CDR2 YFSETQ. CDR3 in DNA: TGCGCCAGCAGCTTGGGGACGGACCCCTACGAGCAGTACTTC. This encodes CASSLGTDPYEQYF.

The rearrangement joins TRBV24-1 to TRBJ2-3, with D unresolved. Trimming cost V 4 bases and J 7 bases, with 11 bases left between them. This CDR3 has 13 residues. The germline gives CDR1 KGHDR, CDR2 SFDVKD. The CDR3 here is CATSETMVNTQYF. The CDR3 DNA follows: TGTGCCACCAGTGAAACCATGGTGAATACGCAGTATTTT.

This clonotype occurred many times. The rearrangement links TRBV20-1 to TRBJ2-7, with D perhaps matching TRBD2 (5 bases). The CDR3 runs 15 residues. Trimming pared 1 base from V and 3 bases from J, leaving 16 bases between. From germline, CDR1 is DFQATT and CDR2 SNEGSKA (reference sequence). CDR3 amino acids: CSARAPDFTNYEQYF. In DNA, the CDR3 is TGCAGTGCTAGAGCCCCGGACTTTACAAACTACGAGCAGTACTTC.